The 7 T cell receptor beta chains below were found in one sample sequenced in a study of shared clonotypes between healthy human individuals. The method was immunoSEQ multiplex PCR; TCRdb's version includes in-frame clones alone and lacks a portion of them. The table has roughly 520,000 clones, roughly 95% seen once. Specimen: naive CD4+ T cells sorted from blood. Subset of the sample: CD45RA+ positively selected. All receptors derive from a woman aged 25 to 39 in good health.

The rearrangement uses TRBV5-1 and TRBJ1-1; perhaps TRBD1 as D (5 bases). Trimming removed 0 bases at V and 3 bases at J, with 15 bases between. Germline CDR1 and CDR2: SGHRS and YFSETQ. CDR3 length: 16 residues. DNA of the CDR3: TGCGCCAGCAGCTTGGGCCCGCAGGGAGGGGACACTGAAGCTTTCTTT. It translates to CASSLGPQGGDTEAFF.

The V and J genes are TRBV4-2 and TRBJ1-5; 7 positions match TRBD1. From germline, CDR1 is LGHNA and CDR2 YNFKEQ. V shed 3 bases, J shed 3 bases, and the junction held 8 bases outside the gene matches. CDR3 size: 16 residues. CDR3 protein: CASSHYNTGDNQPQHF. The CDR3 DNA follows: TGTGCCAGCAGCCATTACAATACAGGGGACAATCAGCCCCAGCATTTT.

V and J are TRBV16 and TRBJ2-7; a possible D gene is TRBD2 (7 bases). Germline V gene lookup returns CDR1 KGHSY and CDR2 FQNENV. This CDR3 comprises 15 residues. The V gene lost 5 bases and the J gene lost 3 bases, with 17 bases spanning the gap. The CDR3 protein is CASSSAGHADYEQYF. CDR3 in DNA: TGTGCCAGCAGCTCAGCGGGACACGCAGACTACGAGCAGTACTTC.

The chain recombines TRBV28 with TRBJ1-5, with 8 bases fitting TRBD1. V lost 2 bases to trimming and J lost 1 base; unmatched junction nucleotides: 1. CDR1 and CDR2 from the germline V gene are MDHEN and SYDVKM. The CDR3 spans 15 residues. CDR3 loop: CASSLGDRSNQPQHF. CDR3 DNA: TGTGCCAGCAGTTTAGGGGACAGGAGCAATCAGCCCCAGCATTTT.

This CDR3 reads CASSEGTGGTDTQYF. CDR3 DNA sequence: TGCGCCAGCAGCGAGGGGACAGGGGGAACAGATACGCAGTATTTT. The V and J genes are TRBV5-1 and TRBJ2-3, with 11 positions matching TRBD1. V lost 4 bases and J lost 3; bases outside the gene matches: 4. CDR3 length equals 15 residues. Germline CDR1 reads SGHRS; CDR2 reads YFSETQ.

The chain is built from TRBV5-1 and TRBJ2-2; the D gene is possibly TRBD1 (7 bases). The V gene lost 5 bases and the J gene lost 2 bases, with 10 bases spanning the gap. CDR1 is SGHRS and CDR2 is YFSETQ in the germline V gene. The CDR3 has 14 amino acids. The CDR3 here is CASRRDSNTGELFF. The CDR3 nucleotides read TGCGCCAGCAGGCGGGACAGTAACACCGGGGAGCTGTTTTTT.

CDR3 sequence: CASSWGQVEVDEQYF. For the CDR3, the DNA is TGTGCCAGCAGCTGGGGACAGGTGGAGGTGGACGAGCAGTACTTC. The chain recombines TRBV11-2 with TRBJ2-7, with TRBD1 matching over 8 bases. With 4 bases clipped from V and 5 bases from J, the junction kept 10 bases outside the gene matches. The germline CDR1 and CDR2 sequences are SGHAT and FQNNGV. CDR3 length: 15 residues.